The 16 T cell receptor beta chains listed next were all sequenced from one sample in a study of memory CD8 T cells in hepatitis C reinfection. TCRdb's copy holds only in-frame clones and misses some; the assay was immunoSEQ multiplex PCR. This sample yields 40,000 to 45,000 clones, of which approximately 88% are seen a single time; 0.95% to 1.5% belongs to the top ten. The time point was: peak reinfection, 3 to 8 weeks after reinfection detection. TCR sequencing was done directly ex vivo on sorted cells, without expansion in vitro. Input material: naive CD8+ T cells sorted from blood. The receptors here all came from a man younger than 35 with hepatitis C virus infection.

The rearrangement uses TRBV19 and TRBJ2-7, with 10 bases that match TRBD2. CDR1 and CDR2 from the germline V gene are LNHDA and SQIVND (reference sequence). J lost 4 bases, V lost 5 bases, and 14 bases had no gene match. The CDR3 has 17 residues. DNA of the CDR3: TGTGCCAGTAGTTTAACCCCGCCTAGCGGGAGTTCGTACGAGCAGTACTTC. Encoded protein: CASSLTPPSGSSYEQYF.

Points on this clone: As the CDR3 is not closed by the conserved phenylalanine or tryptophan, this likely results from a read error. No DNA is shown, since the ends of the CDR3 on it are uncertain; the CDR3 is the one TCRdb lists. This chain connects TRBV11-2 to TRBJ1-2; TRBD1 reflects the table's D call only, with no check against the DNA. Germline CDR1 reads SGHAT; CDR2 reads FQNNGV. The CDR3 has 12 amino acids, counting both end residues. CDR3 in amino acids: CASSSFSRQGMM.

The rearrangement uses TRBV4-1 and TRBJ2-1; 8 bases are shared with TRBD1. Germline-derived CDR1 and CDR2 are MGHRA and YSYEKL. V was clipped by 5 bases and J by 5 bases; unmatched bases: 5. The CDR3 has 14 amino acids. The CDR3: CASSSQGANNEQFF. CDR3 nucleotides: TGCGCCAGCAGCTCGCAGGGGGCTAACAATGAGCAGTTCTTC.

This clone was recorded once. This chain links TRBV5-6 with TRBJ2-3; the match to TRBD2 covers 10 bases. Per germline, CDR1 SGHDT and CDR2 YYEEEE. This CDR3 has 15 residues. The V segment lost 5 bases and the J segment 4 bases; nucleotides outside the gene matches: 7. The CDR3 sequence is CASSSAGGHADTQYF. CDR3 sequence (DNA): TGTGCCAGCAGTTCAGCGGGGGGGCATGCAGATACGCAGTATTTT.

CDR3 in DNA: TGTGCCAGCAGCCCGACTAGCGGGGGCACAGATACGCAGTATTTT. Translated: CASSPTSGGTDTQYF. The V and J genes are TRBV7-2 and TRBJ2-3; 11 bases fit TRBD2. This CDR3 has 15 amino acids. J lost 1 base, V lost 5 bases, and 2 bases had no gene match. Germline CDR1 and CDR2: SGHTA and FQGNSA.

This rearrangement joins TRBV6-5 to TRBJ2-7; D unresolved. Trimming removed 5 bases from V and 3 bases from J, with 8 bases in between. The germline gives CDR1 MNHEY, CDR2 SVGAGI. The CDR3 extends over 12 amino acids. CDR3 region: CASSEVSYEQYF. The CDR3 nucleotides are TGTGCCAGCAGTGAAGTGAGCTACGAGCAGTACTTC.

The CDR3 protein is CASSLGAPAGRIYEQYF. In DNA, the CDR3 is TGTGCCAGCAGCTTAGGGGCGCCAGCGGGACGGATATACGAGCAGTACTTC. The gene calls are TRBV11-2 and TRBJ2-7, with 7 nucleotides matching TRBD2. This CDR3 comprises 17 residues. V lost 1 base to trimming and J lost 4 bases; unmatched junction nucleotides: 13. From germline, CDR1 is SGHAT and CDR2 FQNNGV.

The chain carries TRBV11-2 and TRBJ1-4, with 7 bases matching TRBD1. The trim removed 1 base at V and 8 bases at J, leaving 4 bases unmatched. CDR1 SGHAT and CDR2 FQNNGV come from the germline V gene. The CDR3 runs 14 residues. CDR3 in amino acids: CASSLGQGNEKLFF. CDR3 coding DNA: TGTGCCAGCAGCTTAGGACAGGGAAACGAAAAACTGTTTTTT.

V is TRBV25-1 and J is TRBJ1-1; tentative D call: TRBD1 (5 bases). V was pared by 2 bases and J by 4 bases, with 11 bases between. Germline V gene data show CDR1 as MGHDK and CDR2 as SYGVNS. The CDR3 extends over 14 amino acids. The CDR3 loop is CASSERGSGTEAFF. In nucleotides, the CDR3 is TGTGCCAGCAGTGAAAGGGGATCGGGCACTGAAGCTTTCTTT.

The CDR3 loop reads CASRLGGLGGSEAFF. The DNA for the CDR3 is TGTGCCAGCCGCCTAGGGGGCTTGGGCGGTAGTGAAGCTTTCTTT. This sequence joins TRBV6-6 and TRBJ1-1, with 7 bases fitting TRBD1. Per the germline V gene, CDR1 is MNHNY and CDR2 is SVGAGI (reference sequence). J was trimmed by 7 bases and V by 8 bases; bases with no gene match: 16. The CDR3 runs to 15 residues.

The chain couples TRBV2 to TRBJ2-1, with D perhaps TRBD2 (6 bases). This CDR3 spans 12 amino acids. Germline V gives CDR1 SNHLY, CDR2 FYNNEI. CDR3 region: CLLAPTYNEQFF. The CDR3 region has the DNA TGTCTTCTAGCGCCCACTTACAATGAGCAGTTCTTC.

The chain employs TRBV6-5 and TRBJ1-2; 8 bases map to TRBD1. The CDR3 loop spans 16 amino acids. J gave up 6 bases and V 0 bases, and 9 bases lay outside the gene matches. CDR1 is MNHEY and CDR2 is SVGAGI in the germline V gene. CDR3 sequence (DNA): TGTGCCAGCAGTTACTCGTGGACAGGGTTAAGGGATGGCTACACCTTC. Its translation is CASSYSWTGLRDGYTF.

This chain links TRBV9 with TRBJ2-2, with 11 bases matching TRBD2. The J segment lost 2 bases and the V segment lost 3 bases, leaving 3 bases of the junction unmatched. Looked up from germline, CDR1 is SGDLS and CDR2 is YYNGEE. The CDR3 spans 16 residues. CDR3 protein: CASSAGLAANTGELFF. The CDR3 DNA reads TGTGCCAGCAGCGCGGGACTAGCGGCAAACACCGGGGAGCTGTTTTTT.

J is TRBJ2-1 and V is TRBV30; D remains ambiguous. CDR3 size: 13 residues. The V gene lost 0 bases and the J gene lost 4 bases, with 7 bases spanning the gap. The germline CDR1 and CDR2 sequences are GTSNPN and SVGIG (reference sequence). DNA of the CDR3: TGTGCCTGGAGTGTAGAACGGTACAATGAGCAGTTCTTC. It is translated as CAWSVERYNEQFF.

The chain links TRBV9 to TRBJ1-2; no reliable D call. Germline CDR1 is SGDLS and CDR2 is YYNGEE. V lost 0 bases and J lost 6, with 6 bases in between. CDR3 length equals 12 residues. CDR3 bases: TGTGCCAGCAGCGTAGGCTATGATGGCTACACCTTC. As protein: CASSVGYDGYTF.

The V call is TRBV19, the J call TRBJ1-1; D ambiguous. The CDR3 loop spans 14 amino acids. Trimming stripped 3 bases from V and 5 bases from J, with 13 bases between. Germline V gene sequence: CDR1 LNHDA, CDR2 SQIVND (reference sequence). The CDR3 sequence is CASSISGVGTEAFF. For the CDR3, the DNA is TGTGCCAGTAGTATCTCCGGGGTTGGGACTGAAGCTTTCTTT.